One TCR beta chain is described in this entry. This specimen comes from a study of control samples from healthy donors and cancer patients. Profiling relied on immunoSEQ multiplex PCR, and the TCRdb table lists in-frame clones only, not all of them. The profile shows about 410,000 clones, 75% to 95% of them singletons. Germline loops: CDR1 SNHLY, CDR2 FYNNEI. This CDR3 contains 16 residues. V lost 6 bases, J lost 6 bases, and 21 bases lay in between. This TCR came from a man aged 40-50 years with head and neck cancer. The sample was PBMCs. The rearrangement links TRBV2 to TRBJ1-5; no firm D call. The CDR3 bases are TGTGCCAGCAGGTACGAAGGAGGTAACTCTCGTCAGCCCCAGCATTTT. Translated: CASRYEGGNSRQPQHF.